This T cell receptor beta chain was captured by sequencing in a study of cytomegalovirus exposure and HLA in healthy donors. Worth noting for this clone: Its antigen remains unknown.

Germline values: CDR1 SGHNT, CDR2 YYREEE (reference sequence). This CDR3 contains 15 residues. V lost 4 bases and J 7 bases, leaving 20 bases between the germline ends. The PCR employed 60 Vbeta primers together with 13 Jbeta primers. The data were produced by immunoSEQ multiplex PCR, yet TCRdb's version contains in-frame clones alone and is incomplete. The sample has some 130,000 clones, and its top ten clones hold approximately 1.8%. Regarding the study as a whole: In a later analysis, HLA-associated TCR beta chains were more clonally expanded than equally common others. The study carried out a later analysis of TCR beta sequences. It associated some 17,000 of them with specific HLA alleles at a false discovery rate of 0.05.

The sequence was obtained from a man aged 18 to 30 in good health and CMV-seronegative. Sequenced sample: PBMCs. The chain joins TRBV5-4 to TRBJ1-2; tentative D call: TRBD1 (5 bases). The CDR3 region has the DNA TGTGCCAGCAGCACGGGGGTGGGATCACAGGCTGGCTACACCTTC. Its protein is CASSTGVGSQAGYTF. The full variable domain, rest sourced from reference TRBV5-4 and TRBJ1-2, is ETGVTQSPTHLIKTRGQQVTLRCSSQSGHNTVSWYQQALGQGPQFIFQYYREEENGRGNFPPRFSGLQFPNYSSELNVNALELDDSALYLCASSTGVGSQAGYTFGSGTRLTVV.